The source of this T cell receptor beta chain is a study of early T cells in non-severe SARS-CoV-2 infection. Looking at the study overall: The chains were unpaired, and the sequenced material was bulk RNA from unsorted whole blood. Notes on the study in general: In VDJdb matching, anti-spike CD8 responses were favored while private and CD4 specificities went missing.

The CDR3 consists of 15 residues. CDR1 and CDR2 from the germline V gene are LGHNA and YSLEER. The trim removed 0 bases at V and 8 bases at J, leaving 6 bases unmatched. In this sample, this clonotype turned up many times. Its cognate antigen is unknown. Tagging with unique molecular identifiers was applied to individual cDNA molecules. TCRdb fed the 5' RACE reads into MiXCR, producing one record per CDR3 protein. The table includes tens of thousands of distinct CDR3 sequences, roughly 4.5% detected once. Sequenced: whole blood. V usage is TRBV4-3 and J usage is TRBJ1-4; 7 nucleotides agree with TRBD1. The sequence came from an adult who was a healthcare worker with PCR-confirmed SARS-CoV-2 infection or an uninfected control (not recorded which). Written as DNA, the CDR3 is TGCGCCAGCAGCCAAGATGTACAGGGGATAGAAAAACTGTTTTTT. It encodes CASSQDVQGIEKLFF.